This paragraph covers one TCR beta chain sequence. Its specificity is not known. This sample stems from a study of shared clonotypes between healthy human individuals. Whole-study findings and limits: Compared with memory subsets, naive subsets generally had larger estimated richness. Rarefaction analysis demonstrated incomplete sorted-subset sequencing notwithstanding large depth. Generation probability values for non-shared clonotypes were lower than those for clonotypes shared by all four donors.

This CDR3 region has 15 residues. J was trimmed by 3 bases and V by 4 bases; bases with no gene match: 6. Germline assignment: CDR1 MNHNS and CDR2 SASEGT. Method: immunoSEQ multiplex PCR; TCRdb's copy keeps in-frame clones and lacks some. The repertoire includes some 790,000 clones, approximately 77% of them detected once, and around 1.8% sits in the top ten. The rearrangement links TRBV6-1 to TRBJ1-2; 9 nucleotides align to TRBD1. The clonotype originates from a woman aged 30 to 39 in good health. The source material was memory CD4+ T cells sorted from blood. Subset in this sample: CD45RA-negative fraction. In nucleotides, the CDR3 is TGTGCCAGCAGTGGAGGGGACAGGGCGTACTATGGCTACACCTTC. This sequence encodes CASSGGDRAYYGYTF.